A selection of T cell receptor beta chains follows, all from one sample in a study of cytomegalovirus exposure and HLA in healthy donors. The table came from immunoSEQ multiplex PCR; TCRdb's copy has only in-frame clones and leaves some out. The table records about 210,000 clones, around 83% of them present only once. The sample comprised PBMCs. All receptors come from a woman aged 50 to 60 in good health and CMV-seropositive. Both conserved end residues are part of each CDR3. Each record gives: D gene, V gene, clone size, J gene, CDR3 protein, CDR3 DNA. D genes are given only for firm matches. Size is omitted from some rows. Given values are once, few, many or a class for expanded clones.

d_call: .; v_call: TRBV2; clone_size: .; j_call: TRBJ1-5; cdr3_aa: CASSKDSGMNQPQHF; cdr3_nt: TGTGCCAGCAGTAAGGACTCAGGCATGAATCAGCCCCAGCATTTT
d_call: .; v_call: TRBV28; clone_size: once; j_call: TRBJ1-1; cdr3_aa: CASIPLGANTEAFF; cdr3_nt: TGTGCCAGCATCCCCTTGGGGGCCAACACTGAAGCTTTCTTT
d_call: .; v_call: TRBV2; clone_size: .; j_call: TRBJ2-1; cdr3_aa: CASSEGGQDGGVYNEQFF; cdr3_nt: TGTGCCAGCAGTGAAGGAGGGCAGGATGGAGGGGTCTACAATGAGCAGTTCTTC
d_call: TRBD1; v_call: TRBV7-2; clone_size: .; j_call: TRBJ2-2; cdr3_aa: CASSPYRGGTGELFF; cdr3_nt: TGTGCCAGCAGCCCATACAGGGGCGGCACCGGGGAGCTGTTTTTT
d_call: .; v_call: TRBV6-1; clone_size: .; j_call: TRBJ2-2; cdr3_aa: CASSQGLIENTGELFF; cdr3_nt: TGTGCCAGCAGTCAAGGACTCATCGAGAACACCGGGGAGCTGTTTTTT
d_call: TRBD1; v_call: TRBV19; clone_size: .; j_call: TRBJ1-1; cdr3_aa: CASSMTGMNTEAFF; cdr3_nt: TGTGCCAGTAGTATGACAGGGATGAACACTGAAGCTTTCTTT
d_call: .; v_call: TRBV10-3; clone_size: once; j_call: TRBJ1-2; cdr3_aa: CAITGANEAGGYTF; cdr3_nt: TGTGCCATCACCGGCGCAAATGAGGCGGGGGGCTACACCTTC
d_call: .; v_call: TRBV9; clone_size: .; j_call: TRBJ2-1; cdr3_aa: CASSVAGAEWDEQFF; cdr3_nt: TGTGCCAGCAGCGTAGCTGGGGCGGAATGGGATGAGCAGTTCTTC
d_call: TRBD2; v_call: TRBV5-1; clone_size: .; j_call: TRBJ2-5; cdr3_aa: CASLVTSGGLETQYF; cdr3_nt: TGCGCCAGTTTGGTGACTAGCGGGGGGTTGGAGACCCAGTACTTC
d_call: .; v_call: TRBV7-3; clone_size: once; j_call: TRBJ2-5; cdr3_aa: CASSPGPPGVQETQYF; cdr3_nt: TGTGCCAGCAGCCCTGGCCCCCCAGGGGTCCAGGAGACCCAGTACTTC
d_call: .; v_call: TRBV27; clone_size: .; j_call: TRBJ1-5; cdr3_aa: CASSHRGGSWQPQHF; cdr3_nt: TGTGCCAGCTCTCACCGGGGGGGGAGCTGGCAGCCCCAGCATTTT
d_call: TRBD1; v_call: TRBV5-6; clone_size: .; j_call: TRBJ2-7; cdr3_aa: CASRRLGTGGYEQYF; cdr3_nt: TGTGCCAGCAGACGTTTGGGGACAGGGGGTTACGAGCAGTACTTC
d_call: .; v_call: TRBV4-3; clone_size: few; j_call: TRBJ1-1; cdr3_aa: CASSQEAGENTEAFF; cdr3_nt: TGCGCCAGCAGCCAAGAGGCAGGGGAGAACACTGAAGCTTTCTTT
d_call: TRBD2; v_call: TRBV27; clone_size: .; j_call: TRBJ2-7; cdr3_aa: CASSPTTSGGYEQYF; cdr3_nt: TGTGCCAGCAGTCCGACGACTAGCGGGGGCTACGAGCAGTACTTC
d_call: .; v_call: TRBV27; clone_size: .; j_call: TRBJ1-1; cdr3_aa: CASRGGSGGNTEAFF; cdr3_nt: TGTGCCAGCAGGGGAGGGTCAGGTGGAAACACTGAAGCTTTCTTT
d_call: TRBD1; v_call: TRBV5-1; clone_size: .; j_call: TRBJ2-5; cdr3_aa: CASSPDTGTGGFEETQYF; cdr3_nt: TGCGCCAGCAGCCCGGACACCGGGACAGGGGGTTTTGAAGAGACCCAGTACTTC
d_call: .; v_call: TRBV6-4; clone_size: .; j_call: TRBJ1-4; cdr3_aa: CASHRRGTNEKLFF; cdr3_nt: TGTGCCAGCCACAGAAGGGGGACTAATGAAAAACTGTTTTTT
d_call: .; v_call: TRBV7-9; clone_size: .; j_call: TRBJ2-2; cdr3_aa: CASSPSGTQGGLF; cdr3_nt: TGTGCCAGCAGCCCATCCGGGACACAAGGCGGGCTTTTT
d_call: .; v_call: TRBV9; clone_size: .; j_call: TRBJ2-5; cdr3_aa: CASSVAPGVRETQYF; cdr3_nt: TGTGCCAGCAGCGTAGCTCCAGGGGTCCGAGAGACCCAGTACTTC
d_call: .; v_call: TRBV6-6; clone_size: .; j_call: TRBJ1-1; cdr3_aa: CASSRGGSAGYTEAFF; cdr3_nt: TGTGCCAGCAGTAGGGGAGGGAGTGCGGGGTACACTGAAGCTTTCTTT
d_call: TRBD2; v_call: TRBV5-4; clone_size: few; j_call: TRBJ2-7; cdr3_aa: CASSLVVAGRYEQYF; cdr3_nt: TGTGCCAGCAGCTTGGTGGTAGCGGGGCGCTACGAGCAGTACTTC
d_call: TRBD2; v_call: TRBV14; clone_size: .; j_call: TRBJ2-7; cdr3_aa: CASSLLAGVTTYEQYF; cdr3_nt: TGTGCCAGCAGCCTACTAGCGGGGGTAACCACCTACGAGCAGTACTTC
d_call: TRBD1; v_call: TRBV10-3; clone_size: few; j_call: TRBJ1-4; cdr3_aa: CAISDPGQGATNEKLFF; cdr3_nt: TGTGCCATCAGTGACCCCGGACAGGGAGCAACTAATGAAAAACTGTTTTTT
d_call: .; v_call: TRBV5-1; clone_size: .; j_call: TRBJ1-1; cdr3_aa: CASTVGHRSTEAFF; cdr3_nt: TGCGCCAGCACGGTGGGACATAGGAGCACTGAAGCTTTCTTT
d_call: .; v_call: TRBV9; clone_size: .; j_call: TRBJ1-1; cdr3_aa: CASSWTVNTEAFF; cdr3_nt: TGTGCCAGCAGTTGGACAGTGAACACTGAAGCTTTCTTT
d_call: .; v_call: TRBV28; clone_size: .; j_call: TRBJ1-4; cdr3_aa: CASSLRTNVQDEKLFF; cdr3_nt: TGTGCCAGCAGTTTGCGGACAAACGTCCAAGATGAAAAACTGTTTTTT
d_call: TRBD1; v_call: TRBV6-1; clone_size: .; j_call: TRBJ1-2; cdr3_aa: CASSAGTGYGYTF; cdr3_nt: TGTGCCAGCAGTGCCGGGACAGGGTATGGCTACACCTTC
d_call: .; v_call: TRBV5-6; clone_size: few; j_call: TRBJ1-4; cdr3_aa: CASSLEMNTEKLFF; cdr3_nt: TGTGCCAGCAGCTTGGAGATGAACACTGAAAAACTGTTTTTT
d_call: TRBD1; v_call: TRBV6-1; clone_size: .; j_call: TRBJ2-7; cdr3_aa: CASNMDRGAYEQYF; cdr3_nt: TGTGCCAGCAATATGGACAGGGGGGCCTACGAGCAGTACTTC
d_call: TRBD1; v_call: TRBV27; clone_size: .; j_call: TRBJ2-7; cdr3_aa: CASSRQGPYEQYF; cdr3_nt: TGTGCCAGCAGTCGACAGGGCCCCTACGAGCAGTACTTC
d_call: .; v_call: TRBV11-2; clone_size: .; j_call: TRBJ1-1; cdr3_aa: CASTLRRGARNTEAFF; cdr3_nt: TGTGCCAGCACCCTCAGGCGGGGGGCGCGGAACACTGAAGCTTTCTTT
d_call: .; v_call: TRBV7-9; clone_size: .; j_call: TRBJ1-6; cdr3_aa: CASSAGVDLDSPLHF; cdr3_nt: TGTGCCAGCAGCGCGGGAGTTGATTTGGATTCACCCCTCCACTTT
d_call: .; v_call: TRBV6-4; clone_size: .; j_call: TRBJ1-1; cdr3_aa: CASSPGVGEAFF; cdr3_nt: TGTGCCAGCAGCCCCGGTGTTGGTGAAGCTTTCTTT
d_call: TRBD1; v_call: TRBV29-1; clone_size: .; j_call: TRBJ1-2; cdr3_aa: CSVAGGRRYGYTF; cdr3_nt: TGCAGCGTTGCAGGGGGGCGAAGATATGGCTACACCTTC
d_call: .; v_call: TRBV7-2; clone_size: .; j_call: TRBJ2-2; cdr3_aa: CASSLYNSQRGELFF; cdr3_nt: TGTGCCAGCAGCTTGTATAACAGTCAAAGAGGGGAGCTGTTTTTT
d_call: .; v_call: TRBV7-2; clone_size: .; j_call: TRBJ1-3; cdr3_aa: CASSLVEGGTIYF; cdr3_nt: TGTGCCAGCAGCTTAGTTGAGGGCGGCACCATATATTTT
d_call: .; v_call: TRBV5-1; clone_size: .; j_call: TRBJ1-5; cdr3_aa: CASSWEDPRLQPQHF; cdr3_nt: TGCGCCAGCAGCTGGGAGGATCCCCGTCTTCAGCCCCAGCATTTT
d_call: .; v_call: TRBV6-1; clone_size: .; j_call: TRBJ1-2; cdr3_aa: CASSEVAGYTF; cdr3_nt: TGTGCCAGCAGTGAAGTGGCCGGCTACACCTTC
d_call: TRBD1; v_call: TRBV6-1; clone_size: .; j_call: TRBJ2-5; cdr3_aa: CASSVTGQETQYF; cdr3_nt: TGTGCCAGCAGTGTGACAGGGCAAGAGACCCAGTACTTC
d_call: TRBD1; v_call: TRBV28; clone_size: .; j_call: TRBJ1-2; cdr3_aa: CASSWTGVWYGYTF; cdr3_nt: TGTGCCAGCAGTTGGACAGGGGTTTGGTATGGCTACACCTTC
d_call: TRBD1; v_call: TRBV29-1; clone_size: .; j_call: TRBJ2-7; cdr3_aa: CSVETVGTGVTYEQYF; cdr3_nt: TGCAGCGTTGAAACCGTCGGGACAGGGGTAACCTACGAGCAGTACTTC
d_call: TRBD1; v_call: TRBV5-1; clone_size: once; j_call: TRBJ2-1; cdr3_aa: CASSLGTGWNEQFF; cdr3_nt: TGCGCCAGCAGCTTGGGGACAGGGTGGAATGAGCAGTTCTTC
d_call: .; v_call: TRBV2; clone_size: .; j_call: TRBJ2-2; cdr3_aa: CATAEGGELFF; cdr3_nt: TGTGCCACCGCCGAGGGTGGGGAGCTGTTTTTT
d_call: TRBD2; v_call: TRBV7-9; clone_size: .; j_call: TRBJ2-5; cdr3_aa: CASSPREASGETQYF; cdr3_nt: TGTGCCAGCAGCCCACGAGAGGCTAGCGGAGAGACCCAGTACTTC
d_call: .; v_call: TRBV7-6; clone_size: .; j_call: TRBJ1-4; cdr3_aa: CASSKRTTVNEKLFF; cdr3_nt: TGTGCCAGCAGCAAACGGACAACTGTAAATGAAAAACTGTTTTTT
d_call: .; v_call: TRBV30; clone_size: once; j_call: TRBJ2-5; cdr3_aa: CAWSVHQQETQYF; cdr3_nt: TGTGCCTGGAGTGTACACCAGCAAGAGACCCAGTACTTC